This entry lists 21 T cell receptor beta chains sequenced from one sample in a study of blood T cells in healthy people across ages. The second PCR ran roughly 6 to 11 cycles with a sample-barcoded 5' primer and J-beta primers. TCRdb used MiXCR to reprocess the 5' RACE reads, holding one entry per CDR3 protein. The sample shows fewer than 900,000 distinct CDR3 sequences, roughly two fifths of them seen only once. Sequencing input: blood. The receptor set was obtained from a woman aged 55-70 years in good health.

On this clonotype: The junction differs from germline at one of its ends, possibly a read error. This sequence joins TRBV10-3 and TRBJ1-1; D not resolved. The CDR3 runs 14 residues. Germline loops: CDR1 ENHRY, CDR2 SYGVKD. CDR3 region: CTISEGRSPLYAFF. CDR3 coding DNA: TGTACCATCAGTGAGGGCAGGTCCCCCCTCTATGCTTTCTTT.

With respect to this clonotype: A much larger clone lies a single base off, so this may be a read error. The chain couples TRBV20-1 to TRBJ2-3; D is perhaps TRBD2 (5 bases). The CDR3 has 12 residues. CDR1 is DFQATT and CDR2 is SNEGSKA in the germline V gene (reference sequence). The germline V and J ends were trimmed by 4 bases and 4 bases, with 9 bases remaining between them. CDR3 sequence: CSATSIADTQYF. The CDR3 nucleotides are TGCAGTGCTACTAGCATTGCAGATACGCAGTATTTT.

This clonotype came up a few times. V is TRBV5-1 and J is TRBJ2-3; possibly TRBD2 for D (5 bases). CDR3 length equals 12 residues. The V end lost 6 bases, the J end lost 6 bases, and 11 bases lay between the germline ends. Looked up from germline, CDR1 is SGHRS and CDR2 is YFSETQ. The CDR3 sequence: CASKMEEDTQYF. As DNA, the CDR3 is TGCGCCAGCAAAATGGAGGAGGATACGCAGTATTTT. Full variable domain (missing parts from reference TRBV5-1 and TRBJ2-3): KAGVTQTPRYLIKTRGQQVTLSCSPISGHRSVSWYQQTPGQGLQFLFEYFSETQRNKGNFPGRFSGRQFSNSRSEMNVSTLELGDSALYLCASKMEEDTQYFGPGTRLTVL.

This rearrangement joins TRBV7-9 to TRBJ2-4, with unresolved D. The V end was cut by 9 bases, the J end by 13 bases, with 13 bases between. This CDR3 has 10 amino acids. The germline V gene has CDR1 SEHNR and CDR2 FQNEAQ (reference sequence). CDR3 coding DNA: TGTGCCAGTGCCGGGCGAGAGCAGTACTTC. Its protein is CASAGREQYF. The variable domain in full, with the rest retrieved from reference TRBV7-9 and TRBJ2-4, is DTGVSQNPRHKITKRGQNVTFRCDPISEHNRLYWYRQTLGQGPEFLTYFQNEAQLEKSRLLSDRFSAERPKGSFSTLEIQRTEQGDSAMYLCASAGREQYFGAGTRLSVL.

This clonotype was seen a few times. This rearrangement joins TRBV6-1 to TRBJ1-5; 7 bases fit TRBD1. CDR1 is MNHNS, CDR2 SASEGT, per germline. Germline trimming cut 9 bases from V and 5 bases from J; bases unmatched to any gene: 10. The CDR3 is 14 amino acids. CDR3 sequence reads: CASLGGLSDQPQHF. The CDR3 nucleotides read TGTGCCAGTCTAGGGGGCTTATCGGATCAGCCCCAGCATTTT.

There are a few counts of this clonotype. The CDR3: CASSNGQGAWANEKLFF. For the CDR3, the DNA is TGTGCCAGCAGCAATGGACAGGGGGCTTGGGCTAATGAAAAACTGTTTTTT. The chain is built from TRBV5-5 and TRBJ1-4; 11 bases agree with TRBD1. CDR1 SGHKS and CDR2 YYEKEE come from the germline V gene (reference sequence). The CDR3 covers 17 residues. After removal of 4 bases from V and 3 bases from J, the junction contained 8 bases not matched to a gene.

The rearrangement uses TRBV7-2 and TRBJ2-3; no clear D. CDR1 is SGHTA and CDR2 is FQGNSA in the germline V gene. V gave up 1 base and J gave up 5 bases, with 10 bases separating them. The CDR3 consists of 14 residues. CDR3 region: CASSLGVGIDTQYF. In nucleotides, the CDR3 is TGTGCCAGCAGCTTAGGGGTGGGGATAGATACGCAGTATTTT.

This clonotype was counted at least ten times. The rearrangement joins TRBV3-1 to TRBJ2-3; 10 bases line up with TRBD2. Looked up from germline, CDR1 is LGHDT and CDR2 is YNNKEL (reference sequence). CDR3 length equals 15 residues. Trimming removed 1 base from V and 6 bases from J; junction bases left unmatched: 4. The CDR3 region is CASSQVLAGVDTQYF. In DNA form, the CDR3 reads TGTGCCAGCAGCCAAGTTCTAGCGGGAGTCGATACGCAGTATTTT.

The sample holds many counts of this clonotype. A much larger clone differs by one base, so this may be a read error. The V and J genes are TRBV4-2 and TRBJ2-5, with TRBD2 identical over 10 bases. The ends lost 3 bases at V and 11 bases at J; junction bases unmatched: 12. The germline gives CDR1 LGHNA, CDR2 YNFKEQ. The CDR3 runs to 15 residues. DNA of the CDR3: TGTGCCAGCAGCCAGAGCGGGGGGGCACACAATGAGCAGTACTTC. It codes for CASSQSGGAHNEQYF.

On this clonotype itself: The junction shows a germline mismatch at one end, possibly a read error. The chain links TRBV6-5 to TRBJ2-3; 9 bases are a match to TRBD2. Germline V lookup: CDR1 MNHEY, CDR2 SVGAGI. CDR3 length: 16 residues. Written as DNA, the CDR3 is TGTGCCAGCAGTTTTTCGTCCGGGACTAGCAGTTATACGCGGTATTTT. Its translation: CASSFSSGTSSYTRYF.

In regard to this clonotype: Just one base apart from a much larger clone, this may be a read error. The CDR3 loop reads CASSFSSGEDEQYF. CDR3 bases: TGTGCCAGCAGCTTCTCTAGCGGGGAGGATGAGCAGTACTTC. The chain couples TRBV14 to TRBJ2-5; 9 bases align to TRBD2. CDR3 length equals 14 residues. Germline assignment: CDR1 SGHDN and CDR2 FVKESK. J was trimmed by 11 bases and V by 5 bases; bases with no gene match: 12.

Turning to this clonotype: The junction differs from germline at one of its ends, possibly a read error. The chain is built from TRBV29-1 and TRBJ1-1, with D maybe TRBD1 (6 bases). CDR3 size: 13 residues. The germline CDR1 and CDR2 sequences are SQVTM and ANQGSEA. This CDR3 is CSVRTAMNTEALF. CDR3 DNA sequence: TGCAGCGTGCGGACAGCTATGAACACTGAAGCTTTGTTT.

Regarding this clonotype: This clone may be a read error of a much larger clone one base away. The CDR3 DNA reads TGCAGCGTTAGGGCCCAAGGGAACACAGATACGCAGTATTTT. Translation gives CSVRAQGNTDTQYF. This rearrangement joins TRBV29-1 to TRBJ2-3; D is uncertain. Germline CDR1 SQVTM, CDR2 ANQGSEA. Deletions cut 5 bases from V and 2 bases from J, with 14 bases between. The CDR3 length is 14 residues.

This clonotype was detected only a few times. The rearrangement joins TRBV29-1 to TRBJ2-5, with D perhaps TRBD1 (6 bases). CDR3 length: 14 residues. V lost 3 bases, J lost 2 bases, and 13 bases lay in between. Germline CDR1 and CDR2: SQVTM and ANQGSEA. The CDR3 DNA reads as TGCAGCGTTGAGGGCCGGGGACAACAAGAGACCCAGTACTTC. Protein: CSVEGRGQQETQYF. Combining the CDR3 with reference TRBV29-1 and TRBJ2-5 gives the whole variable domain SAVISQKPSRDICQRGTSLTIQCQVDSQVTMMFWYRQQPGQSLTLIATANQGSEATYESGFVIDKFPISRPNLTFSTLTVSNMSPEDSSIYLCSVEGRGQQETQYFGPGTRLLVL.

A few counts support this clonotype. This chain connects TRBV25-1 to TRBJ2-1; 9 bases line up with TRBD2. The germline V gene encodes CDR1 MGHDK and CDR2 SYGVNS. CDR3 length: 16 amino acids. J lost 4 bases, V lost 1 base, and 5 bases had no gene match. The CDR3 DNA reads TGTGCCAGCAGTGAATTAACTAGCGGGCCTTACAATGAGCAGTTCTTC. Translating gives CASSELTSGPYNEQFF.

This clonotype showed up just a few times. V gene TRBV20-1 combines with J gene TRBJ2-3; 7 bases agree with TRBD1. Germline trimming cut 3 bases from V and 2 bases from J; bases unmatched to any gene: 5. This CDR3 contains 14 residues. Germline V gene lookup returns CDR1 DFQATT and CDR2 SNEGSKA (reference sequence). CDR3 amino acids: CSASITGDTDTQYF. Written as DNA, the CDR3 is TGCAGTGCTAGTATAACAGGGGACACAGATACGCAGTATTTT.

V usage is TRBV25-1 and J usage is TRBJ2-5; 8 bases map to TRBD1. Germline loops: CDR1 MGHDK, CDR2 SYGVNS. V was clipped by 1 base and J by 4 bases; unmatched bases: 5. This CDR3 is built from 15 residues. In DNA, the CDR3 is TGTGCCAGCAGTGAATCATCAGGGGGCCTAGAGACCCAGTACTTC. It is translated as CASSESSGGLETQYF.

In its sample, this clonotype was seen once. The rearrangement joins TRBV27 to TRBJ1-5, with 10 positions matching TRBD1. Germline V gene data show CDR1 as MNHEY and CDR2 as SMNVEV (reference sequence). This CDR3 comprises 14 residues. V was clipped by 9 bases and J by 6 bases; unmatched bases: 8. The CDR3 sequence: CASSPGTGVQPQHF. DNA of the CDR3: TGTGCCAGTAGCCCTGGGACAGGGGTTCAGCCCCAGCATTTT.

The J gene is TRBJ1-1, the V gene TRBV20-1, with D unresolved. The CDR3 length is 14 residues. Germline V lookup: CDR1 DFQATT, CDR2 SNEGSKA (reference sequence). V lost 3 bases, J lost 0 bases, and 11 bases lay in between. The CDR3 reads CSASVKTMNTEAFF. CDR3 nucleotide sequence: TGCAGTGCTAGTGTCAAAACCATGAACACTGAAGCTTTCTTT.

This clonotype occurred many times. J is TRBJ2-5 and V is TRBV10-3; D is possibly TRBD1 (5 bases). The J call is doubtful: the DNA matches TRBJ2-7 better. The CDR3 totals 14 residues. CDR1 ENHRY and CDR2 SYGVKD come from the germline V gene. This CDR3 is CAIPARTPFYEQYF. The CDR3 region has the DNA TGTGCCATCCCGGCGAGGACACCTTTCTACGAGCAGTACTTC.

CDR3 residues: CASSYSVGELFF. The CDR3 DNA sequence: TGTGCCAGCAGTTACTCGGTGGGGGAGCTGTTTTTT. The chain couples TRBV6-5 to TRBJ2-2; D is uncertain. The V gene's germline CDR1 is MNHEY and CDR2 SVGAGI. V was pared by 0 bases and J by 8 bases, with 4 bases between. The CDR3 is 12 residues long.